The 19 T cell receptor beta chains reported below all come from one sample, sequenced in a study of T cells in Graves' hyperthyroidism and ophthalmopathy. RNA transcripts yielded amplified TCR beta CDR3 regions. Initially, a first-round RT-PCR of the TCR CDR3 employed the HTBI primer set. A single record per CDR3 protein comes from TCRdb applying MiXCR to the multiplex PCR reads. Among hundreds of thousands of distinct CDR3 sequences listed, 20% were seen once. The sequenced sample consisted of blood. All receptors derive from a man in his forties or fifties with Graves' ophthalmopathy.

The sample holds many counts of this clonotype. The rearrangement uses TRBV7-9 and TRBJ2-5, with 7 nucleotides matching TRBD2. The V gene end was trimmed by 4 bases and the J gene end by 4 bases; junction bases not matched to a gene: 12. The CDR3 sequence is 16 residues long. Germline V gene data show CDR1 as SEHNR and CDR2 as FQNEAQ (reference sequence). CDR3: CASSSPGLPLRETQYF. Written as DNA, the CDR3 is TGTGCCAGCAGCTCACCGGGACTACCGTTGAGAGAGACCCAGTACTTC.

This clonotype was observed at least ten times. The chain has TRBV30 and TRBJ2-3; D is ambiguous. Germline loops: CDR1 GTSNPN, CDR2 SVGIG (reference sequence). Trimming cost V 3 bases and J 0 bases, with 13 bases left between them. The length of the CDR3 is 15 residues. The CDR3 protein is CAWRPPQASTDTQYF. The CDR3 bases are TGTGCCTGGAGACCCCCCCAAGCTAGCACAGATACGCAGTATTTT.

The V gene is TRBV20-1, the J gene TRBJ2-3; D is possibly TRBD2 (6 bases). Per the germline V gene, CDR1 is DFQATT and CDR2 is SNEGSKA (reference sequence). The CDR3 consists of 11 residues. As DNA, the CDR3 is TGCAGGGGCGGGACCACAGATACGCAGTATTTT. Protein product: CRGGTTDTQYF.

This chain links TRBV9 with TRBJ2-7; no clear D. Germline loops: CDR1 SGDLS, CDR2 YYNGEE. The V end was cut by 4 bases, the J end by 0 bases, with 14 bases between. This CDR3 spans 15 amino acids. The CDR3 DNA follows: TGTGCCAGCAGCCCGACCTTGATAAGCTCCTACGAGCAGTACTTC. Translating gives CASSPTLISSYEQYF.

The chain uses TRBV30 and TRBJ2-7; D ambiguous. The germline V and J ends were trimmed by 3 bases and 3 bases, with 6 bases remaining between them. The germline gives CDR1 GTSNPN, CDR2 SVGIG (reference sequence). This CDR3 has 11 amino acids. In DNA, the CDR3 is TGTGCCTGGAGCCCGGGCTACGAGCAGTACTTC. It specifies CAWSPGYEQYF. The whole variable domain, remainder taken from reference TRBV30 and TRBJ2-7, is SQTIHQWPATLVQPVGSPLSLECTVEGTSNPNLYWYRQAAGRGLQLLFYSVGIGQISSEVPQNLSASRPQDRQFILSSKKLLLSDSGFYLCAWSPGYEQYFGPGTRLTVT.

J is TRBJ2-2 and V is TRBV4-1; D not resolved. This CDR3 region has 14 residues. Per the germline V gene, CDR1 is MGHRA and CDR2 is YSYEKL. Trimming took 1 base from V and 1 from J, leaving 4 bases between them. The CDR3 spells CASSQGENTGELFF. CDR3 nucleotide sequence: TGCGCCAGCAGCCAAGGGGAGAACACCGGGGAGCTGTTTTTT.

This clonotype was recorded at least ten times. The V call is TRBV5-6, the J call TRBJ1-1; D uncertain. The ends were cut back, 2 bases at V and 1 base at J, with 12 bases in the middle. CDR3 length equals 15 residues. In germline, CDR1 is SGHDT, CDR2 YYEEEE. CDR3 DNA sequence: TGTGCCAGCAGCTTATGGGAGGTCACGAACACTGAAGCTTTCTTT. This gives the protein CASSLWEVTNTEAFF.

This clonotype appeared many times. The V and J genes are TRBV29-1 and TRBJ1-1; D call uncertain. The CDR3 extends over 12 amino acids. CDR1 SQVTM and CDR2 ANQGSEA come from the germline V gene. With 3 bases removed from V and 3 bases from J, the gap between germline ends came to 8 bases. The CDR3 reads CSVDEVYTEAFF. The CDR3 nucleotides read TGCAGCGTTGATGAAGTTTACACTGAAGCTTTCTTT.

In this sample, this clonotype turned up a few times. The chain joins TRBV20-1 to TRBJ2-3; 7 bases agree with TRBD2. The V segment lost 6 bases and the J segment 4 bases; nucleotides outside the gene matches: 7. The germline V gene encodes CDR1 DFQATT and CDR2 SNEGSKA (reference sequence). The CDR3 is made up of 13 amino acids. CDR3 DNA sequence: TGCAGTGCGGGGAGGGCCCGTGCAGATACGCAGTATTTT. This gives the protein CSAGRARADTQYF.

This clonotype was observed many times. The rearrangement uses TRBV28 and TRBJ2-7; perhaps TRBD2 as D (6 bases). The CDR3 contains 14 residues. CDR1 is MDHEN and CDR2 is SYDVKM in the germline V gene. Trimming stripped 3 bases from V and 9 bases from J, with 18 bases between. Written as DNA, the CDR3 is TGTGCCAGCAGTTTGGGGGGAGCGGGTACTTTGCAGTACTTC. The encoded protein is CASSLGGAGTLQYF.

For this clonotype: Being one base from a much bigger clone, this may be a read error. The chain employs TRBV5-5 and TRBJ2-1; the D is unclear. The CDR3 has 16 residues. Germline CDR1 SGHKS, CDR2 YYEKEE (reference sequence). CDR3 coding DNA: TGTGCCAGCAGCTTACTCCTGGTTGGCTCCTACAATGAGCCGTTCTTC. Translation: CASSLLLVGSYNEPFF.

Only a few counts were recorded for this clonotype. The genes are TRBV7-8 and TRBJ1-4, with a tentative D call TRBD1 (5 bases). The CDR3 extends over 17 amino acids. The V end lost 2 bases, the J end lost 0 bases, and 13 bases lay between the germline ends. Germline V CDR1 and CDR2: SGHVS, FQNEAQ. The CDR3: CASSLSTGGATNEKLFF. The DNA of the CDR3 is TGTGCCAGCAGCTTATCGACGGGAGGGGCAACTAATGAAAAACTGTTTTTT.

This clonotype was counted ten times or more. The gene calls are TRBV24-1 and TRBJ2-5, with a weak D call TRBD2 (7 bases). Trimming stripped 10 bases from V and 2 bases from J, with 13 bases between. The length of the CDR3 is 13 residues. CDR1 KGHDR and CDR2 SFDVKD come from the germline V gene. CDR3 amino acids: CATPGGTQETQYF. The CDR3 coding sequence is TGTGCCACTCCGGGGGGCACACAAGAGACCCAGTACTTC.

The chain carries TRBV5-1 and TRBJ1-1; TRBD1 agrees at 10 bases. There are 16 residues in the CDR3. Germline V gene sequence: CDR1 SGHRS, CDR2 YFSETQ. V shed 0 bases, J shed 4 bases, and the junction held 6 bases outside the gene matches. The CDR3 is CASSLAMGTGATEAFF. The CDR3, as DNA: TGCGCCAGCAGCTTGGCCATGGGGACAGGGGCCACTGAAGCTTTCTTT.

The DNA for the CDR3 is TGTGCCAGCAGCCTGTGGGAGTCGCCTGGCACAGATACGCAGTATTTT. Its translation: CASSLWESPGTDTQYF. The chain employs TRBV6-8 and TRBJ2-3; D is perhaps TRBD2 (5 bases). Trimming removed 6 bases from V and 1 base from J, with 17 bases in between. The CDR3 has 16 residues. From germline, CDR1 is MNHGY and CDR2 SAAAGT.

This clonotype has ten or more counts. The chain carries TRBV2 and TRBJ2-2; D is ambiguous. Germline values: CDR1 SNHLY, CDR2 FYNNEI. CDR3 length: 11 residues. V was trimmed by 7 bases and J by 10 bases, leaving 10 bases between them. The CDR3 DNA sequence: TGTGCCAGCACGGACCGGGTGGAGCTGTTTTTT. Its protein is CASTDRVELFF.

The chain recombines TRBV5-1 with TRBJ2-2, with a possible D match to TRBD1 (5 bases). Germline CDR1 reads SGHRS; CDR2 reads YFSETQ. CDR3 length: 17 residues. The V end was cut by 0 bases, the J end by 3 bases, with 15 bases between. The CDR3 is CASSLDGQGSHTGELFF. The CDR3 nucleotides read TGCGCCAGCAGCTTGGATGGGCAGGGATCTCACACCGGGGAGCTGTTTTTT.

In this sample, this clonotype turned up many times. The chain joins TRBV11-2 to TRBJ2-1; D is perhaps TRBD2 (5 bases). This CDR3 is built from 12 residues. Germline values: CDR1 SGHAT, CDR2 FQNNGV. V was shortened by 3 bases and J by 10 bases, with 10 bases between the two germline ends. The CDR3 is CASSFNEGEQFF. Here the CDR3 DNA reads TGTGCCAGCAGCTTTAATGAGGGCGAGCAGTTCTTC.

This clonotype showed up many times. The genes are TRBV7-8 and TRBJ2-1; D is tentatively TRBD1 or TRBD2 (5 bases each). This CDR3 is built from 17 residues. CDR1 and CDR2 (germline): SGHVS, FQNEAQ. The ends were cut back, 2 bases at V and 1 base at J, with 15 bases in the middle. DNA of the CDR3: TGTGCCAGCAGCTTATCGCCGAGGGGCGCATCCTACAATGAGCAGTTCTTC. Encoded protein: CASSLSPRGASYNEQFF. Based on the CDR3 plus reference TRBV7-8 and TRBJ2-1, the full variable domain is GAGVSQSPRYKVAKRGQDVALRCDPISGHVSLFWYQQALGQGPEFLTYFQNEAQLDKSGLPSDRFFAERPEGSVSTLKIQRTQQEDSAVYLCASSLSPRGASYNEQFFGPGTRLTVL.